The next 28 T cell receptor beta chains were all read from a single sample in a study of identical twins listed by TCRdb under 2016. Receptor libraries were prepared by 5' RACE. Sequenced on an Illumina HiSeq 2000. TCRdb trimmed the raw reads at Q25, called clones with MiXCR and kept productive beta chains. Rows are combined by CDR3 protein, so each entry shows the most common genes and DNA. The sample table shows more than 600,000 distinct CDR3 sequences, and approximately 18% are seen once. About an eighth of the sample is held by the ten biggest clonotypes. The same data also contributed to another study, on T cells expressing NK-cell markers.

The sample taken for sequencing was PBMCs. These receptors originate from a woman aged 18-35 years in good health.

This clonotype was observed a handful of times. The J gene is TRBJ1-1, the V gene TRBV7-8, with a weak D call TRBD1 (5 bases). The CDR3 contains 15 residues. The germline CDR1 and CDR2 sequences are SGHVS and FQNEAQ. The V end was cut by 4 bases, the J end by 3 bases, with 15 bases between. Written as DNA, the CDR3 is TGTGCCAGCAGCTCACGCGGACATTTGTACACTGAAGCTTTCTTT. Translated, it gives CASSSRGHLYTEAFF.

The table lists this clonotype with a few counts. V is TRBV12-3 or TRBV12-4 and J is TRBJ2-5, with 9 nucleotides matching TRBD1. The CDR3 covers 14 residues. With 7 bases clipped from V and 5 bases from J, the junction kept 8 bases outside the gene matches. CDR3 loop: CASTKQGAGETQYF. DNA for the CDR3: TGTGCCAGCACCAAACAGGGGGCTGGGGAGACCCAGTACTTC.

This clonotype was counted between two and nine times. This chain links TRBV2 with TRBJ2-7; weak D call: TRBD1 (5 bases). V lost 8 bases, J lost 0 bases, and 14 bases lay in between. The CDR3 is 14 amino acids. Germline V gene data show CDR1 as SNHLY and CDR2 as FYNNEI. In nucleotides, the CDR3 is TGTGCCAGCGTCGACAGCGAGAGCTCCTACGAGCAGTACTTC. As protein: CASVDSESSYEQYF.

This chain joins TRBV15 and TRBJ2-1; a weak D match, TRBD1 (6 bases). This CDR3 is built from 16 residues. CDR1 is LNHNV, CDR2 YYDKDF, per germline (reference sequence). Trimming took 0 bases from V and 7 from J, leaving 16 bases between them. The chain's CDR3 is CATSRDRTGLGNEQFF. Here the CDR3 DNA reads TGTGCCACCAGCAGAGATAGAACAGGGTTGGGAAATGAGCAGTTCTTC.

V is TRBV24-1 and J is TRBJ2-7; 10 nucleotides agree with TRBD1. The CDR3 covers 13 residues. Germline CDR1 is KGHDR and CDR2 is SFDVKD. V was clipped by 12 bases and J by 2 bases; unmatched bases: 6. CDR3 DNA: TGTGCCGTATCCGGACAGGGGGCCTACGAGCAGTACTTC. This gives the protein CAVSGQGAYEQYF.

This clonotype has just a few counts. The J gene is TRBJ2-1, the V gene TRBV10-3; D is ambiguous. Germline V CDR1 and CDR2: ENHRY, SYGVKD. Trimming pared 0 bases from V and 10 bases from J, leaving 13 bases between. The length of the CDR3 is 14 residues. CDR3 region: CAISESGPTREQFF. The CDR3 region has the DNA TGTGCCATCAGTGAGTCTGGGCCTACGAGGGAGCAGTTCTTC.

This clonotype was observed at least ten times. The gene calls are TRBV12-3 or TRBV12-4 and TRBJ1-1; a weak D match, TRBD1 (5 bases). Trimming shortened V by 7 bases and J by 6 bases, and 15 bases separated the two germline ends. This CDR3 comprises 13 residues. The CDR3: CASTPGDRAEAFF. In DNA form, the CDR3 reads TGTGCCAGCACGCCCGGGGACCGGGCTGAAGCTTTCTTT.

This chain connects TRBV18 to TRBJ1-1; D is ambiguous. Trimming took off 1 base at V and 4 bases at J, with 4 bases between the two ends. Per germline, CDR1 KGHSH and CDR2 LQKENI. The CDR3 length is 12 residues. CDR3 region: CASSPQPTEAFF. In nucleotides, the CDR3 is TGTGCCAGCTCACCACAGCCCACTGAAGCTTTCTTT.

The V call is TRBV20-1, the J call TRBJ1-4, with a weak D call TRBD1 (6 bases). The V end was cut by 8 bases, the J end by 5 bases, with 18 bases between. The germline V gene encodes CDR1 DFQATT and CDR2 SNEGSKA (reference sequence). The CDR3 is 14 residues long. This CDR3 is CSTRTVGRNEKLFF. The CDR3 region has the DNA TGCAGTACCAGGACAGTAGGACGGAATGAAAAACTGTTTTTT.

CDR3 nucleotides: TGTGCCAGCTCACCAGGGACAGGGATAGCCTACGAGCAGTACTTC. Protein sequence: CASSPGTGIAYEQYF. The rearrangement uses TRBV18 and TRBJ2-7; the match to TRBD1 covers 9 bases. The CDR3 covers 15 residues. CDR1 and CDR2 (germline): KGHSH, LQKENI. V gave up 2 bases and J gave up 2 bases; unmatched junction bases: 4.

This clonotype was seen many times. The chain recombines TRBV20-1 with TRBJ2-5; 8 nucleotides line up with TRBD2. Losses at the gene ends were 5 bases for V and 7 bases for J; bases not matched to a gene: 9. Germline lookup yields CDR1 DFQATT and CDR2 SNEGSKA (reference sequence). CDR3 length: 13 residues. The CDR3 here is CSAALSGIGTQYF. In DNA form, the CDR3 reads TGCAGTGCTGCGCTTAGCGGGATAGGGACCCAGTACTTC.

This clonotype has more than one count but fewer than ten. The V gene is TRBV12-3 or TRBV12-4, the J gene TRBJ1-5; the D is unclear. The CDR3 loop spans 15 amino acids. With 3 bases removed from V and 4 bases from J, the gap between germline ends came to 13 bases. CDR3 DNA sequence: TGTGCCAGCAGTTTTGACCTACCGGGGAATCAGCCCCAGCATTTT. As protein: CASSFDLPGNQPQHF.

This clonotype was counted a few times. This rearrangement joins TRBV7-3 to TRBJ2-1, with 16 bases fitting TRBD2. The germline CDR1 and CDR2 sequences are SGHTA and FQGTGA. V shed 1 base and J 2 bases; nucleotides not matched to a gene: 5. This CDR3 region has 19 residues. This CDR3 reads CASSLRGLAGGPPYNEQFF. CDR3 DNA sequence: TGTGCCAGCAGCTTAAGGGGACTAGCGGGGGGGCCCCCCTACAATGAGCAGTTCTTC. Complete variable domain (other parts from reference TRBV7-3 and TRBJ2-1): GAGVSQTPSNKVTEKGKYVELRCDPISGHTALYWYRQSLGQGPEFLIYFQGTGAADDSGLPNDRFFAVRPEGSVSTLKIQRTERGDSAVYLCASSLRGLAGGPPYNEQFFGPGTRLTVL.

V usage is TRBV10-3 and J usage is TRBJ1-2, with a weak D call TRBD1 (5 bases). There are 13 residues in the CDR3. The germline V and J ends were trimmed by 4 bases and 7 bases, with 13 bases remaining between them. Germline loops: CDR1 ENHRY, CDR2 SYGVKD. The CDR3, as DNA: TGTGCCATCAGTGTTGGCAGGGAGGGTGGCTACACCTTC. Protein sequence: CAISVGREGGYTF.

This clonotype was seen repeatedly, ten times or more. The genes are TRBV7-9 and TRBJ1-5; no clear D gene. The germline gives CDR1 SEHNR, CDR2 FQNEAQ (reference sequence). Trimming took off 1 base at V and 6 bases at J, with 7 bases between the two ends. The CDR3 sequence is 13 residues long. CDR3 in amino acids: CASSLGSSQPQHF. CDR3 DNA sequence: TGTGCCAGCAGCTTAGGGTCTAGTCAGCCCCAGCATTTT.

This clonotype has at least ten counts. The chain recombines TRBV20-1 with TRBJ2-1, with D unclear. This CDR3 has 16 residues. V was trimmed by 2 bases and J by 4 bases, leaving 18 bases between them. The germline CDR1 and CDR2 sequences are DFQATT and SNEGSKA (reference sequence). CDR3 loop: CSARRSRATIYNEQFF. The CDR3 DNA is TGCAGTGCTAGAAGGTCGAGAGCGACGATTTACAATGAGCAGTTCTTC.

This clonotype was observed a handful of times. J is TRBJ1-5 and V is TRBV20-1, with D possibly being TRBD1 (6 bases). Trimming took off 7 bases at V and 3 bases at J, with 13 bases between the two ends. This CDR3 is built from 13 residues. In germline, CDR1 is DFQATT, CDR2 SNEGSKA (reference sequence). In nucleotides, the CDR3 is TGCAGTGTCGATGGGGGGCCCAATCAGCCCCAGCATTTT. Translation gives CSVDGGPNQPQHF.

This chain uses TRBV5-1 with TRBJ2-1; possibly TRBD2 for D (6 bases). Per germline, CDR1 SGHRS and CDR2 YFSETQ. The CDR3 length is 17 residues. V dropped 1 base and J dropped 0 bases, with 14 bases sitting between them. CDR3 in amino acids: CASSLSGLAYSYNEQFF. CDR3 sequence (DNA): TGCGCCAGCAGCTTGTCCGGCCTAGCGTACTCCTACAATGAGCAGTTCTTC.

The genes are TRBV7-8 and TRBJ2-1; D is unclear. Per germline, CDR1 SGHVS and CDR2 FQNEAQ. Trimming stripped 6 bases from V and 5 bases from J, with 11 bases between. CDR3 size: 13 residues. The CDR3 region is CASRPHGNNEQFF. In DNA, the CDR3 is TGTGCCAGCAGACCCCACGGAAACAATGAGCAGTTCTTC.

This clonotype turned up a few times. The V call is TRBV7-9, the J call TRBJ1-3; TRBD1 matches at 9 bases. The CDR3 has 15 amino acids. V was pared by 5 bases and J by 3 bases, with 5 bases of the junction left unmatched. The V gene's germline CDR1 is SEHNR and CDR2 FQNEAQ (reference sequence). The CDR3 nucleotides are TGTGCCAGCAGCCGGGGACAGGGCTTTGGAAACACCATATATTTT. This gives the protein CASSRGQGFGNTIYF.

This clonotype showed up just a few times. The V call is TRBV12-3 or TRBV12-4, the J call TRBJ2-5; D remains unclear. CDR3 length: 14 residues. Trimming left V 5 bases short and J 5 bases short, with 15 bases between. The CDR3 DNA sequence: TGTGCCAGCAGTCCCCGATTTGGAGAGGAGACCCAGTACTTC. Translating it yields CASSPRFGEETQYF.

This clonotype was seen a few times. The rearrangement uses TRBV29-1 and TRBJ1-1; no firm D call. CDR1 and CDR2 from the germline V gene are SQVTM and ANQGSEA. This CDR3 is 12 amino acids long. V shed 6 bases and J shed 1 base, with 9 bases lying between them. CDR3 residues: CSVLFSNTEAFF. The CDR3 coding sequence is TGCAGCGTCTTGTTTTCGAACACTGAAGCTTTCTTT.

For the CDR3, the DNA is TGCAGTGCTATTAGCGGGGGGGCGGGGAAGACCCAGTACTTC. This codes for CSAISGGAGKTQYF. The V gene is TRBV20-1, the J gene TRBJ2-5, with 11 bases matching TRBD2. Germline V gene data show CDR1 as DFQATT and CDR2 as SNEGSKA (reference sequence). The trim removed 4 bases at V and 6 bases at J, leaving 7 bases unmatched. The CDR3 is made up of 14 amino acids.

This clonotype appeared many times. The gene calls are TRBV11-2 and TRBJ2-3, with 9 bases fitting TRBD2. Germline V CDR1 and CDR2: SGHAT, FQNNGV. V was pared by 6 bases and J by 1 base, with 5 bases of the junction left unmatched. CDR3 length equals 15 residues. CDR3 coding DNA: TGTGCCAGCAGGGAGCGGGAGGCGGGCACAGATACGCAGTATTTT. Protein product: CASREREAGTDTQYF.

V is TRBV7-9 and J is TRBJ2-1; D is possibly TRBD1 (6 bases). Trimming shortened V by 8 bases and J by 1 base, and 21 bases separated the two germline ends. Germline CDR1 reads SEHNR; CDR2 reads FQNEAQ (reference sequence). The CDR3 runs 17 residues. CDR3 DNA: TGTGCCAGCCAACAGGGCCGGACGGCGGCTTCCTACAATGAGCAGTTCTTC. It translates to CASQQGRTAASYNEQFF. Filled out from reference TRBV7-9 and TRBJ2-1, the complete variable domain reads DTGVSQNPRHKITKRGQNVTFRCDPISEHNRLYWYRQTLGQGPEFLTYFQNEAQLEKSRLLSDRFSAERPKGSFSTLEIQRTEQGDSAMYLCASQQGRTAASYNEQFFGPGTRLTVL.

This clonotype was counted between two and nine times. The chain has TRBV29-1 and TRBJ2-7; 8 nucleotides agree with TRBD1. The ends lost 5 bases at V and 2 bases at J; junction bases unmatched: 11. Germline V gene sequence: CDR1 SQVTM, CDR2 ANQGSEA. The length of the CDR3 is 15 residues. In nucleotides, the CDR3 is TGCAGCGTTAAAAGAGAGAGGACAGGGCCCTACGAGCAGTACTTC. Protein product: CSVKRERTGPYEQYF.

This clonotype was counted only a few times. The V gene is TRBV9, the J gene TRBJ2-1; possibly TRBD2 for D (6 bases). The CDR3 loop spans 15 amino acids. Trimming took 0 bases from V and 10 from J, leaving 17 bases between them. Germline values: CDR1 SGDLS, CDR2 YYNGEE. CDR3 residues: CASSVDDSGVREQFF. The CDR3 DNA reads as TGTGCCAGCAGCGTAGACGATTCGGGGGTAAGGGAGCAGTTCTTC.

The J gene is TRBJ1-5, the V gene TRBV5-1; no reliable D call. The CDR3 runs 14 residues. Trimming stripped 4 bases from V and 5 bases from J, with 13 bases between. Germline V lookup: CDR1 SGHRS, CDR2 YFSETQ. The chain's CDR3 is CASSPDFIYQPQHF. CDR3 nucleotide sequence: TGCGCCAGCAGCCCTGATTTTATCTATCAGCCCCAGCATTTT.